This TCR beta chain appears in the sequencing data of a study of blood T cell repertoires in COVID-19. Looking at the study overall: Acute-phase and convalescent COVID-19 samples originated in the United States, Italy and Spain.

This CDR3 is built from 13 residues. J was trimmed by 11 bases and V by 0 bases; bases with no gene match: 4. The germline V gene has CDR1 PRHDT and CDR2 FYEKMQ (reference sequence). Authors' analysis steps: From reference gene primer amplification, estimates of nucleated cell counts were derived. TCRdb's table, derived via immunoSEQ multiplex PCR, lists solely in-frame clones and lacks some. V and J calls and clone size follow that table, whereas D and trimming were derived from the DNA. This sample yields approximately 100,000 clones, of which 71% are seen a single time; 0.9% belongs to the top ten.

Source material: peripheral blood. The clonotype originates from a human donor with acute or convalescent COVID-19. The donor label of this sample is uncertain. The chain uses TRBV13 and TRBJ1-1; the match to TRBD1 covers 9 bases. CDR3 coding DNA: TGTGCCAGCAGCTTAGGACAGGGGGCACGGGCTTTCTTT. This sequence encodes CASSLGQGARAFF.